These 14 T cell receptor beta chains originate from one sample sequenced in a study of shared clonotypes between healthy human individuals. Naive CD8 cells lacked CD45RO, underwent positive selection for CCR7 and left out terminally differentiated effector memory CD45RA+ cells. TCRdb's copy holds only in-frame clones and misses some; the assay was immunoSEQ multiplex PCR. The sample lists some 2 million clones, 85% to 95% seen once, with 1.2% in the top ten. Material: naive CD8+ T cells sorted from blood. The receptors shown here come from a man younger than 35 in good health.

The sample holds one count of this clone. The chain employs TRBV11-2 and TRBJ2-7; tentative D call: TRBD1 (5 bases). Germline CDR1 reads SGHAT; CDR2 reads FQNNGV. The CDR3 has 15 amino acids. V lost 7 bases, J lost 4 bases, and 20 bases lay in between. The CDR3 nucleotides read TGTGCCAGCACCCTAGGGGTGGGCCCCTCTTACGAGCAGTACTTC. It translates to CASTLGVGPSYEQYF.

The sample holds one count of this clone. The chain carries TRBV6-6 and TRBJ1-1, with D unresolved. Trimming removed 4 bases at V and 0 bases at J, with 6 bases between. This CDR3 region has 13 residues. CDR1 is MNHNY, CDR2 SVGAGI, per germline (reference sequence). In DNA, the CDR3 is TGTGCCAGCAGTTGGGCCATGAACACTGAAGCTTTCTTT. It is translated as CASSWAMNTEAFF.

The J gene is TRBJ2-3, the V gene TRBV6-5; D is perhaps TRBD1 or TRBD2 (5 bases each). In germline, CDR1 is MNHEY, CDR2 SVGAGI. The CDR3 sequence is 14 residues long. V shed 0 bases and J shed 7 bases, with 11 bases lying between them. This CDR3 reads CASSYSWGRHTQYF. CDR3 bases: TGTGCCAGCAGTTACTCTTGGGGACGGCATACGCAGTATTTT.

V is TRBV7-9 and J is TRBJ2-7; 11 nucleotides match TRBD1. V shed 6 bases, J shed 7 bases, and the junction held 11 bases outside the gene matches. The CDR3 has 15 residues. CDR1 is SEHNR, CDR2 FQNEAQ, per germline (reference sequence). Here the CDR3 reads CASSTRDRGSWEQYF. In DNA, the CDR3 is TGTGCCAGCAGTACCCGGGACAGGGGGTCTTGGGAGCAGTACTTC.

This clone came up once. Other DNA sequences in this sample translate to the same CDR3. V is TRBV5-1 and J is TRBJ2-7; the match to TRBD1 covers 8 bases. The trim removed 2 bases at V and 4 bases at J, leaving 5 bases unmatched. In germline, CDR1 is SGHRS, CDR2 YFSETQ. There are 14 residues in the CDR3. This CDR3 is CASSFSGGSYEQYF. CDR3 nucleotides: TGCGCCAGCAGCTTTTCAGGGGGCAGTTACGAGCAGTACTTC.

V and J are TRBV4-1 and TRBJ1-2, with D unclear. V was cut by 0 bases and J by 7 bases, with 9 bases left in between. Germline V lookup: CDR1 MGHRA, CDR2 YSYEKL. The CDR3 is 13 amino acids. The CDR3 reads CASSQDEGAGYTF. CDR3 sequence (DNA): TGCGCCAGCAGCCAAGATGAAGGCGCTGGCTACACCTTC.

The J gene is TRBJ1-5, the V gene TRBV29-1; D not resolved. Germline CDR1 SQVTM, CDR2 ANQGSEA. V was pared by 1 base and J by 5 bases, with 9 bases between. This CDR3 is built from 13 residues. The CDR3 DNA sequence: TGCAGCGTTGAAGTTGTCAGTTATCAGCCCCAGCATTTT. It is translated as CSVEVVSYQPQHF.

The chain combines TRBV7-9 with TRBJ1-3; tentatively, D is TRBD1 (5 bases). CDR3 length: 16 residues. Trimming cost V 5 bases and J 4 bases, with 18 bases left between them. Germline-derived CDR1 and CDR2 are SEHNR and FQNEAQ (reference sequence). CDR3 bases: TGTGCCAGCAGCCGTATTCGGGGGGAAGAAGGAAACACCATATATTTT. Amino acids: CASSRIRGEEGNTIYF.

This chain joins TRBV29-1 and TRBJ2-4; D is unclear. The CDR3 has 13 amino acids. Germline CDR1 and CDR2: SQVTM and ANQGSEA. Deletions cut 1 base from V and 2 bases from J, with 6 bases between. CDR3 bases: TGCAGCGTTGAAGTCCCCACCAAAAACATTCAGTACTTC. Translation gives CSVEVPTKNIQYF.

This clone turned up a few times. The chain uses TRBV6-5 and TRBJ2-7; D may be TRBD1 (6 bases). V shed 6 bases and J shed 5 bases, with 17 bases lying between them. The CDR3 length is 14 residues. Germline CDR1 is MNHEY and CDR2 is SVGAGI. The CDR3 loop reads CASSSGAFGNEQYF. CDR3 in DNA: TGTGCCAGCAGCTCAGGGGCCTTCGGGAACGAGCAGTACTTC.

The V gene is TRBV4-1, the J gene TRBJ2-1; 10 bases line up with TRBD2. Germline CDR1 is MGHRA and CDR2 is YSYEKL. The CDR3 totals 17 residues. V lost 4 bases to trimming and J lost 7 bases; unmatched junction nucleotides: 13. CDR3 bases: TGCGCCAGCAGCCTTTTCAACCCGGGGACTAGCGCTAATGAGCAGTTCTTC. This gives the protein CASSLFNPGTSANEQFF.

The chain has TRBV4-3 and TRBJ2-1; D is perhaps TRBD2 (5 bases). With 0 bases removed from V and 0 bases from J, the gap between germline ends came to 15 bases. CDR3 size: 18 residues. The V gene's germline CDR1 is LGHNA and CDR2 YSLEER. The CDR3: CASSQDSGPGSSYNEQFF. In DNA form, the CDR3 reads TGCGCCAGCAGCCAAGATTCTGGCCCGGGGAGCTCCTACAATGAGCAGTTCTTC.

V and J are TRBV7-9 and TRBJ1-2; unclear D gene. This CDR3 is 16 amino acids long. Trimming left V 5 bases short and J 0 bases short, with 16 bases between. Germline assignment: CDR1 SEHNR and CDR2 FQNEAQ (reference sequence). CDR3 region: CASSPYGNPSNYGYTF. CDR3 sequence (DNA): TGTGCCAGCAGCCCTTATGGAAACCCCTCTAACTATGGCTACACCTTC.

The chain has TRBV7-6 and TRBJ1-1; D remains ambiguous. The CDR3 is 14 amino acids. Per the germline V gene, CDR1 is SGHVS and CDR2 is FNYEAQ. V was pared by 0 bases and J by 0 bases, with 5 bases between. CDR3 sequence: CASSLAALNTEAFF. In DNA, the CDR3 is TGTGCCAGCAGCTTAGCGGCTTTGAACACTGAAGCTTTCTTT.